This T cell receptor beta chain was identified in a study of naive and memory T cell subsets. Findings and caveats of the study: Possibly reflecting memory cells re-expressing CD45RA, a few larger clonotypes occurred in naive repertoires, especially CD8.

The beta constant-region primer was an equimolar mix of two oligonucleotides covering TRBC1 and TRBC2. Nested alpha and beta constant-region primers with the SP2 primer drove four PCR rounds on ligated cDNA. TCRdb called the UMI-ligation and nested PCR reads again in MiXCR, with one record for every CDR3 protein. The repertoire holds about 90,000 distinct CDR3 sequences, with around 11% as singletons. The CDR3 totals 17 residues. Losses at the gene ends were 6 bases for V and 5 bases for J; bases not matched to a gene: 14. As regards this clonotype: Antigen: not known.

V usage is TRBV12-3 or TRBV12-4 and J usage is TRBJ2-2, with 8 bases lining up with TRBD2. The sequencing sample was made of naive CD4+ T cells from blood. The source of this sequence is a human donor in good health. CDR3 DNA: TGTGCCAGCAGCCCGGGCGGGGGGAAAGGGAGGACCGGGGAGCTGTTTTTT. Protein: CASSPGGGKGRTGELFF.